The T cell receptor (beta chain) described here comes from a study of regulatory T cells in long-lasting Graves disease. As for the study in general: Persistence in Graves' disease required over 5 years of antithyroid drugs plus positive TSH receptor antibodies. Findings and limits, study-wide: Persistent patients had more shared public clonotypes (2,741) than new patients (about 880). When disease was persistent, TRBV28, TRBJ1-2 and TRBJ2-5 were the favored segments.

Construction of the TCR beta libraries employed iRepertoire HTBI primers in conjunction with Arm-PCR of CDR3 regions. Via MiXCR, TCRdb re-called the multiplex PCR reads, giving one row per CDR3 protein. The sample carries 700,000 or so distinct CDR3 sequences, 25% to 30% recorded once. This clonotype was detected a few times. Its antigen is as yet unknown. Time point in this sample: persistent/refractory GD, antithyroid drugs over 5 years with positive TRAb. PBMC RNA was the source of the TCR library. The CDR3 is 15 residues long. Germline V lookup: CDR1 LGHDT, CDR2 YNNKEL (reference sequence). Trimming stripped 1 base from V and 6 bases from J, with 15 bases between.

This receptor was identified in a female donor with Graves disease. The sequenced sample was peripheral blood mononuclear cells (PBMCs), obtained when the disease was refractory, from a patient treated with antithyroid drugs. This chain connects TRBV3-1 to TRBJ1-1, with D unclear. CDR3 sequence reads: CASSQARNGRPEAFF. The CDR3 bases are TGTGCCAGCAGCCAAGCCCGGAATGGTCGGCCTGAAGCTTTCTTT.